This T cell receptor beta chain was captured by sequencing in a study of T-cell memory formation after mild COVID-19. CDR3 length: 15 amino acids. The V and J ends lost 4 bases and 6 bases respectively, with 13 bases between them. About this clonotype itself: Antigen unknown.

5'RACE with constant-segment primers yielded barcoded, UMI-tagged TCR alpha and TCR beta cDNA libraries. Each CDR3 protein gets one entry after TCRdb re-called the 5' RACE reads with MiXCR. The table shows a few hundred thousand distinct CDR3 sequences, with about 10% occurring only once. Findings of the study overall: The study detected some responding clones in pre-infection memory, suggesting cross-reactive memory joined.

V is TRBV12-3 or TRBV12-4 and J is TRBJ1-6; possible D gene TRBD1, 5 bases. The sequenced sample was PBMCs or a T cell subset sorted from them (not recorded which). This TCR was sampled from a man younger than 35 who had mild COVID-19 (a few samples of this study predate the infection). Cell type and time point are not known. CDR3 sequence reads: CASSSQGPSNSPLHF. In DNA, the CDR3 is TGTGCCAGCAGTTCGCAGGGACCATCTAATTCACCCCTCCACTTT.